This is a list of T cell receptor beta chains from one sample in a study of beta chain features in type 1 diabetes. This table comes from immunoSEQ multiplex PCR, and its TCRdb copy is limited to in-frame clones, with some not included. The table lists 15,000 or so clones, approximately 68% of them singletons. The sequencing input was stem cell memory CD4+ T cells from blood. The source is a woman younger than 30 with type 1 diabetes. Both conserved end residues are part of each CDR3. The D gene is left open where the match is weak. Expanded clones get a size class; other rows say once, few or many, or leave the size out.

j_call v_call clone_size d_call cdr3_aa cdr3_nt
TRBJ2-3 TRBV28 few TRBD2 CASEGLAGLGVDTQYF TGTGCCAGTGAGGGACTAGCGGGGCTCGGTGTGGATACGCAGTATTTT
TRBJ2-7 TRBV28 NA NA CASSSTGSYEQYF TGTGCCAGCAGTTCGACAGGTTCCTACGAGCAGTACTTC
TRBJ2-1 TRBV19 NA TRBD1 CASSIPLTGYEQFF TGTGCCAGTAGTATCCCCCTGACAGGGTATGAGCAGTTCTTC
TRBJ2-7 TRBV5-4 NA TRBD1 CASSLRRGQGVREQYF TGTGCCAGCAGCTTAAGGAGGGGACAGGGCGTTCGGGAGCAGTACTTC
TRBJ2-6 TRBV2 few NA CASEGSGANVLTF TGTGCCAGCGAGGGCTCTGGGGCCAACGTCCTGACTTTC
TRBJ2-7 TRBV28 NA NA CASSGQGSSYEQYF TGTGCCAGCAGTGGGCAGGGAAGCTCCTACGAGCAGTACTTC
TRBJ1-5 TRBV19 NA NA CASSTRTSQPQHF TGTGCCAGTAGTACCAGGACATCTCAGCCCCAGCATTTT
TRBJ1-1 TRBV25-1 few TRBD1 CASSADRGVTEAFF TGTGCCAGCAGTGCGGACAGGGGAGTCACTGAAGCTTTCTTT
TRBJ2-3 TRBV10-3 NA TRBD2 CAISRNLASGGSVDTQYF TGTGCCATCAGCCGGAACCTGGCTAGCGGGGGGTCGGTAGATACGCAGTATTTT
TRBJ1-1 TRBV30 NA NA CAWSVLPNTEAFF TGTGCCTGGAGTGTACTCCCGAACACTGAAGCTTTCTTT
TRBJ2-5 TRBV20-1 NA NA CSAAQKETQYF TGCAGTGCAGCACAGAAAGAGACCCAGTACTTC
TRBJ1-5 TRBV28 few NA CASSTAQGAHQPQHF TGTGCCAGCAGTACCGCACAGGGCGCCCATCAGCCCCAGCATTTT
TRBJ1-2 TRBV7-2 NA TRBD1 CASSSDRKYGYTF TGTGCCAGCAGCTCGGACAGGAAGTATGGCTACACCTTC
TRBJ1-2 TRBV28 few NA CASSLQSSGYTF TGTGCCAGCAGTTTACAGTCCTCAGGCTACACCTTC
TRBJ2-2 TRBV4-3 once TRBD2 CASSQGLAGGSGELFF TGCGCCAGCAGCCAAGGACTAGCGGGAGGGTCCGGGGAGCTGTTTTTT
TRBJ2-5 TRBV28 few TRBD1 CASNQGGSNQETQYF TGTGCCAGCAACCAAGGGGGCTCTAACCAAGAGACCCAGTACTTC
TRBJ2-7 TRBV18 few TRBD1 CASSPLPHTGGMKQYF TGTGCCAGCTCACCCTTACCCCACACAGGGGGGATGAAGCAGTACTTC
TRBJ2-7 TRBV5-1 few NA CASSVTVDAYEQYF TGCGCCAGCAGCGTGACAGTCGATGCCTACGAGCAGTACTTC
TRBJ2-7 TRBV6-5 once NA CASSYRYGFFNEQYF TGTGCCAGCAGTTATCGTTACGGGTTCTTTAACGAGCAGTACTTC
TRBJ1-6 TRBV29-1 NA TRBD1 CSVAGTGGSPLHF TGCAGCGTTGCCGGGACAGGGGGTTCACCCCTCCACTTT
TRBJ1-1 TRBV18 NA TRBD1 CASSPPAGGAFEAFF TGTGCCAGCTCACCCCCCGCAGGGGGCGCCTTTGAAGCTTTCTTT
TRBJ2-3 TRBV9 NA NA CASSVGASGSVGDTQYF TGTGCCAGCAGCGTAGGGGCCAGCGGCTCAGTAGGAGATACGCAGTATTTT
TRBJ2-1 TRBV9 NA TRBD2 CASSVGLAGHNEQFF TGTGCCAGCAGCGTCGGACTAGCGGGACACAATGAGCAGTTCTTC
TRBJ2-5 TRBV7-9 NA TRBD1 CASSLGRQGVRETQYF TGTGCCAGCAGCTTAGGCCGACAGGGGGTGAGGGAGACCCAGTACTTC
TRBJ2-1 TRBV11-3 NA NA CASSTRSGNNEQFF TGTGCCAGCAGCACGCGGAGCGGAAACAATGAGCAGTTCTTC
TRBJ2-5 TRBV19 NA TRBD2 CASSQGTGGETQYF TGTGCCAGTAGTCAGGGAACGGGGGGAGAGACCCAGTACTTC
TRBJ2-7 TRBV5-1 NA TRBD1 CASSWGQGPYEQYF TGCGCCAGCAGCTGGGGACAGGGTCCGTACGAGCAGTACTTC
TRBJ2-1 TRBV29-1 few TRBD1 CSVEDQGASDEQFF TGCAGCGTTGAGGACCAGGGGGCTAGCGATGAGCAGTTCTTC
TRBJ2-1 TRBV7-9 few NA CASSLASGSSSEQFF TGTGCCAGCAGCTTAGCGTCTGGTAGCAGTTCTGAGCAGTTCTTC
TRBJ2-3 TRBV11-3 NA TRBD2 CASSQESGRDTQYF TGTGCCAGCAGCCAAGAGAGCGGGAGAGATACGCAGTATTTT
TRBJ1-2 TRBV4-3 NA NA CASSPRGNYGYTF TGCGCCAGCAGCCCCCGGGGTAACTATGGCTACACCTTC
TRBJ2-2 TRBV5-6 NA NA CASSLGSGTGELFF TGTGCCAGCAGCTTGGGGAGCGGGACCGGGGAGCTGTTTTTT
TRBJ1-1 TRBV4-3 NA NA CASSQDIWNTEAFF TGCGCCAGCAGCCAAGATATTTGGAACACTGAAGCTTTCTTT
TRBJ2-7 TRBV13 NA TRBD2 CASSLETGGGADEQYF TGTGCCAGCAGCTTAGAGACGGGCGGGGGGGCCGACGAGCAGTACTTC
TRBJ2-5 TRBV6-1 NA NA CASSDQGAGEQYF TGTGCCAGCAGTGACCAGGGGGCGGGGGAGCAGTACTTC
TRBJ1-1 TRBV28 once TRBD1 CASSNPGQGNTEAFF TGTGCCAGCAGTAACCCGGGACAGGGGAACACTGAAGCTTTCTTT
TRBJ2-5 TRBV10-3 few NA CAISDADSANSRETQYF TGTGCCATCAGTGATGCCGACAGCGCAAATTCCCGGGAGACCCAGTACTTC
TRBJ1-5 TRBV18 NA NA CASSPYSGNQPQHF TGTGCCAGCTCACCGTACTCCGGCAATCAGCCCCAGCATTTT
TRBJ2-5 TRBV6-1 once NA CASNRAGSYETQYF TGTGCCAGTAACCGGGCGGGGAGTTATGAGACCCAGTACTTC
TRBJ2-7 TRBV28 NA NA CASSLGAYEQYF TGTGCCAGCAGTTTGGGCGCGTACGAGCAGTACTTC
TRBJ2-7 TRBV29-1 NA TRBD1 CSSRQGEDEQYF TGCAGCTCTAGACAGGGGGAAGACGAGCAGTACTTC
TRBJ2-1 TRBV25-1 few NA CASSGSGGATYEQFF TGTGCCAGCAGTGGCTCAGGAGGTGCCACATATGAGCAGTTCTTC
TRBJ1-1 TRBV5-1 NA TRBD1 CASSQGQGASEAFF TGCGCCAGCAGCCAGGGACAGGGCGCGTCTGAAGCTTTCTTT
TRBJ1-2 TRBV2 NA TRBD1 CASSEGGQQYGYTF TGTGCCAGCAGTGAAGGGGGACAGCAGTATGGCTACACCTTC
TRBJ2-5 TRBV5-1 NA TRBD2 CASSLASGTIQETQYF TGCGCCAGCAGCTTGGCTAGCGGGACAATCCAAGAGACCCAGTACTTC
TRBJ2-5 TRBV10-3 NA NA CAISVSKGEETQYF TGTGCCATCAGCGTCAGCAAAGGAGAAGAGACCCAGTACTTC
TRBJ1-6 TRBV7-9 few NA CASSFGRGDSPLHF TGTGCCAGCAGCTTCGGGAGGGGTGATTCACCCCTCCACTTT
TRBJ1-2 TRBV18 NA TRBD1 CASSPRQGDNYGYTF TGTGCCAGCTCACCTCGACAGGGGGACAACTATGGCTACACCTTC
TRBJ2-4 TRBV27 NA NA CASRVAGAKNIQYF TGTGCCAGCAGGGTGGCCGGGGCCAAAAACATTCAGTACTTC
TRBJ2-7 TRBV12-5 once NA CASGQFTGSPHIYSYEQYF TGTGCTAGTGGCCAATTCACCGGGAGTCCCCACATCTACTCCTACGAGCAGTACTTC
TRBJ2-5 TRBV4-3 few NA CASSQDRRGWETQYF TGCGCCAGCAGCCAAGACCGACGGGGGTGGGAGACCCAGTACTTC
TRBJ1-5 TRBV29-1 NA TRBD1 CSALTGPLGQPQHF TGCAGCGCCCTGACAGGGCCCCTTGGTCAGCCCCAGCATTTT
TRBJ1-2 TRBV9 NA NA CASSVLDSPAYGYTF TGTGCCAGCAGCGTTCTCGACAGCCCGGCATATGGCTACACCTTC
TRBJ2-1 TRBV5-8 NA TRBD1 CASSIRGREQFF TGTGCCAGCAGCATCAGGGGGCGTGAGCAGTTCTTC
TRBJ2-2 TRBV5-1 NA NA CASSLDSNTGELFF TGCGCCAGCAGCTTGGACTCGAACACCGGGGAGCTGTTTTTT
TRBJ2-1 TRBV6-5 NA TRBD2 CASKSGLARNEQFF TGTGCCAGCAAGTCGGGACTAGCGCGCAATGAGCAGTTCTTC
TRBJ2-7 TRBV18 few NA CASSLGSSYEQYF TGTGCCAGCTCACTGGGGAGCTCCTACGAGCAGTACTTC
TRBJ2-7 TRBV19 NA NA CASSIVPGSEQYF TGTGCCAGTAGTATAGTGCCGGGTTCCGAGCAGTACTTC
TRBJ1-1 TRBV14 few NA CASSLGPHTEAFF TGTGCCAGCAGCTTGGGCCCACACACTGAAGCTTTCTTT
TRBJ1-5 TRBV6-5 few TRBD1 CASSYTGAGVGQPQHF TGTGCCAGCAGTTATACAGGGGCAGGGGTTGGGCAGCCCCAGCATTTT